What follows are 2 T cell receptor beta chains derived from one specimen sequenced in a study of shared clonotypes between healthy human individuals. Clones were sequenced by immunoSEQ multiplex PCR, and TCRdb holds only the in-frame ones, with some missing. The sample consists of 150,000 to 200,000 clones, 85% to 95% of them appearing once. Sequencing was done on a sample of naive CD4+ T cells sorted from blood. Described subset: CD45RA+ positively selected. The receptors derive from a woman between 25 and 40 years old in good health.

The rearrangement links TRBV7-9 to TRBJ2-5; D perhaps matches TRBD2 (5 bases). Per the germline V gene, CDR1 is SEHNR and CDR2 is FQNEAQ (reference sequence). Trimming took off 8 bases at V and 1 base at J, with 8 bases between the two ends. This CDR3 has 12 amino acids. The CDR3 loop reads CASSSSQETQYF. CDR3 sequence (DNA): TGTGCCAGCTCTAGCAGCCAAGAGACCCAGTACTTC.

The rearrangement joins TRBV18 to TRBJ1-4; no clear D. The CDR3 contains 15 residues. CDR1 and CDR2 from the germline V gene are KGHSH and LQKENI. Trimming removed 3 bases at V and 8 bases at J, with 16 bases between. The CDR3 region has the DNA TGTGCCAGCTCACCGGCCCGTACTCGCCAAGAAAAACTGTTTTTT. Protein: CASSPARTRQEKLFF.